This T cell receptor beta chain was captured by sequencing in a study of blood T cell repertoires in COVID-19. On the study more broadly: Acute and convalescent COVID-19 samples came from the United States, Italy and Spain. PBMCs, B-cell-depleted T cells, or T cells provided the cDNA or gDNA that made up the material.

The CDR3 runs to 15 residues. The V end lost 5 bases, the J end lost 1 base, and 12 bases lay between the germline ends. Germline CDR1 reads LNHDA; CDR2 reads SQIVND (reference sequence). Profiled with immunoSEQ multiplex PCR; TCRdb holds only in-frame clones, not every one. The table shows a few hundred thousand clones, with about 90% occurring only once. What the recovered Cohort 3 donors had was two negative PCRs, clearance, or symptom resolution. The rearrangement joins TRBV19 to TRBJ1-5; D gene ambiguous. The TCR was taken from a man younger than 35 who had recovered from COVID-19. The specimen was PBMCs or T cells enriched from blood (not recorded which). CDR3 protein: CASSPAESSNQPQHF. The DNA for the CDR3 is TGTGCCAGTAGTCCCGCGGAATCCAGCAATCAGCCCCAGCATTTT.